This T cell receptor (beta chain) was documented in a study of shared clonotypes between healthy human individuals. The repertoire was sequenced with immunoSEQ multiplex PCR; TCRdb's copy has only in-frame clones and lacks some. The sample yields more than 2 million clones, about 95% seen once. This clone appeared once. No antigen is known for it. General study findings and limits: Richness estimates generally favored naive over memory subsets.

Germline CDR1 is MDHEN and CDR2 is SYDVKM. Trimming cost V 1 base and J 3 bases, with 13 bases left between them. The CDR3 runs 15 residues. Naivety among CD8 cells was defined by CD45RO negativity and positive CCR7 selection, thereby excluding terminally differentiated effector memory CD45RA+ cells. The chain combines TRBV28 with TRBJ2-7; D might be TRBD1 (6 bases). This TCR derives from a man between 18 and 29 years old in good health. What was sequenced was naive CD8+ T cells sorted from blood. In DNA, the CDR3 is TGTGCCAGCAGTTTATACAGACAGGTTAGCTACGAGCAGTACTTC. Translating it yields CASSLYRQVSYEQYF. The full variable domain, in which reference TRBV28 and TRBJ2-7 provide the parts outside the CDR3, is DVKVTQSSRYLVKRTGEKVFLECVQDMDHENMFWYRQDPGLGLRLIYFSYDVKMKEKGDIPEGYSVSREKKERFSLILESASTNQTSMYLCASSLYRQVSYEQYFGPGTRLTVT.